This T cell receptor beta chain stems from a study of T cell responses to AZD1222 COVID-19 vaccine. The CDR3 is made up of 16 amino acids. Per germline, CDR1 SGHRS and CDR2 YFSETQ. Trimming left V 0 bases short and J 0 bases short, with 9 bases between. The study's findings and limits: Every sample of the repertoires postdated the peak T cell response. Donors in the cohort were predominantly white British and more often female, and clonal diversity was possibly underestimated.

Comments on this clone: What it recognizes is unknown.

Method: immunoSEQ multiplex PCR; TCRdb's copy keeps in-frame clones and lacks some. In the table there are 190,000 or so clones, 93% of which are singletons. The sample here was peripheral blood, taken 28 days after the second AZD1222 dose. The chain has TRBV5-1 and TRBJ1-4; the D is unclear. This clonotype was obtained from an adult who received the AZD1222 COVID-19 vaccine. For the CDR3, the DNA is TGCGCCAGCAGCTTGGGTCCAGAAGCAACTAATGAAAAACTGTTTTTT. This encodes CASSLGPEATNEKLFF.